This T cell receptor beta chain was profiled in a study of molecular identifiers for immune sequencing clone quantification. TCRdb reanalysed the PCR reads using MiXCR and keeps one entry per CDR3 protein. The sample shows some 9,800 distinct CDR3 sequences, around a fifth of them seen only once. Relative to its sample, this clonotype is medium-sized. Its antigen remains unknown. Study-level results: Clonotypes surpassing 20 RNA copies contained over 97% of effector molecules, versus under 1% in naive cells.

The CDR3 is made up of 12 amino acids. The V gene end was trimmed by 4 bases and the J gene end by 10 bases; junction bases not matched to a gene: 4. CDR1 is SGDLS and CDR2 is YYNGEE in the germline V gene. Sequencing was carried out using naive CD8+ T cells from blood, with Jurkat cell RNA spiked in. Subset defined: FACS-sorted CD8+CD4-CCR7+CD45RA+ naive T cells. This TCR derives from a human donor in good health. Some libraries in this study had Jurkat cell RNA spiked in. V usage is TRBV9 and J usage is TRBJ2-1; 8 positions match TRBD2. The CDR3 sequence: CASSYSGNEQFF. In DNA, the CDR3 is TGTGCCAGCAGCTATAGCGGGAACGAGCAGTTCTTC.